Given below is one T cell receptor beta chain in context. The antigen is undetermined. This record comes from a study of early stage breast cancer tumors. Looking at the study overall: Samples were sequenced at approximately 10-fold average coverage.

This CDR3 region has 12 residues. The V end lost 10 bases, the J end lost 6 bases, and 15 bases lay between the germline ends. Germline V lookup: CDR1 MNHEY, CDR2 SMNVEV (reference sequence). General observations from the study: In most of the 16 patients, blood comparison separated tumor from normal breast. Functional markers like CD4, CD8 and FOXP3 were missed in bulk sequencing.

Each sample had two DNA replicates, about 0.52 ug blood or around 1.5 ug tissue. Libraries were prepared by immunoSEQ multiplex PCR; TCRdb keeps only in-frame clonotypes and omits some of them. The sample has tens of thousands of clones; 60% to 85% are singletons. The receptor comes from a person aged 25 to 40 with breast cancer. The specimen was blood. The chain employs TRBV27 and TRBJ1-2; D remains ambiguous. The CDR3 DNA reads TGTGCCACCTGGACCGAGGTTGATGGCTACACCTTC. It codes for CATWTEVDGYTF.